The 21 T cell receptor beta chains below all came from one sample that was sequenced in a study of T cells in localized non-small cell lung cancer. Libraries were prepared by immunoSEQ multiplex PCR; TCRdb keeps only in-frame clonotypes and omits some of them. The data show about 36,000 clones, approximately 88% seen once. Material: peripheral blood, obtained before any cancer treatment. These receptors were taken from a woman aged 40-70 years with stage I lung adenocarcinoma.

This clone appeared once. This chain uses TRBV19 with TRBJ1-1, with TRBD1 identical over 7 bases. Germline V gives CDR1 LNHDA, CDR2 SQIVND (reference sequence). The trim removed 10 bases at V and 4 bases at J, leaving 15 bases unmatched. This CDR3 is 15 amino acids long. The CDR3 region has the DNA TGTGCCACCTCAGGGGGGGTAAGAAGACGCACTGAAGCTTTCTTT. Residues: CATSGGVRRRTEAFF.

In its sample, this clone was seen once. The rearrangement joins TRBV10-3 to TRBJ1-5, with 10 bases fitting TRBD1. CDR1 is ENHRY and CDR2 is SYGVKD in the germline V gene. The CDR3 has 16 residues. V shed 3 bases, J shed 6 bases, and the junction held 8 bases outside the gene matches. The CDR3 nucleotides are TGTGCCATCAGTGACCCGGGACAGGGGCGAGGTCAGCCCCAGCATTTT. It is translated as CAISDPGQGRGQPQHF.

The V gene is TRBV5-5, the J gene TRBJ2-7; no firm D call. The CDR3 contains 14 residues. The germline gives CDR1 SGHKS, CDR2 YYEKEE (reference sequence). Trimming took 4 bases from V and 2 from J, leaving 13 bases between them. Written as DNA, the CDR3 is TGTGCCAGCAGCAGGCAAGGCAGTCCCTACGAGCAGTACTTC. It is translated as CASSRQGSPYEQYF.

The chain has TRBV9 and TRBJ1-2, with D unresolved. V dropped 0 bases and J dropped 0 bases, with 6 bases sitting between them. The CDR3 covers 14 residues. Germline CDR1 and CDR2: SGDLS and YYNGEE. In DNA form, the CDR3 reads TGTGCCAGCAGCGTAGGTACAGCTAACTATGGCTACACCTTC. It is translated as CASSVGTANYGYTF.

The chain has TRBV5-8 and TRBJ1-2; unclear D gene. The V and J ends lost 1 base and 4 bases respectively, with 8 bases between them. The germline V gene encodes CDR1 SGHTS and CDR2 YDEGEE. This CDR3 has 13 amino acids. The CDR3 sequence is CASSLQTVYGYTF. The CDR3 DNA follows: TGTGCCAGCAGCTTGCAGACGGTCTATGGCTACACCTTC. Looking up the rest from reference TRBV5-8 and TRBJ1-2 gives the full variable domain: EAGVTQSPTHLIKTRGQQATLRCSPISGHTSVYWYQQALGLGLQFLLWYDEGEERNRGNFPPRFSGRQFPNYSSELNVNALELEDSALYLCASSLQTVYGYTFGSGTRLTVV.

V and J are TRBV7-2 and TRBJ1-2; no clear D gene. V dropped 1 base and J dropped 7 bases, with 10 bases sitting between them. The CDR3 sequence is 13 residues long. Germline V gene data show CDR1 as SGHTA and CDR2 as FQGNSA. The CDR3 region is CASSLGGSAGYTF. CDR3 in DNA: TGTGCCAGCAGCTTAGGGGGTTCGGCTGGCTACACCTTC.

Comment on this clone: Its ends do not fully match the called genes, so a read error is possible. V usage is TRBV9 and J usage is TRBJ1-2, with no clear D. CDR1 and CDR2 (germline): SGDLS, YYNGEE. The CDR3 totals 14 residues. The CDR3 region has the DNA TGTGCCAGCAGCCCGTCAGGCACTAAGTATGGCTACACCTTC. Amino acids: CASSPSGTKYGYTF.

The chain joins TRBV14 to TRBJ1-5; no reliable D call. The ends were cut back, 1 base at V and 9 bases at J, with 10 bases in the middle. Per the germline V gene, CDR1 is SGHDN and CDR2 is FVKESK. The CDR3 extends over 13 amino acids. CDR3 residues: CASSQGAERPQHF. The CDR3 DNA reads as TGTGCCAGCAGCCAAGGGGCGGAGCGGCCCCAGCATTTT.

The chain couples TRBV7-3 to TRBJ2-7, with a tentative D call TRBD1 (5 bases). V was pared by 1 base and J by 4 bases, with 11 bases between. The CDR3 covers 14 residues. Germline values: CDR1 SGHTA, CDR2 FQGTGA. CDR3 protein: CASSLRGGPYEQYF. CDR3 in DNA: TGTGCCAGCAGCTTAAGGGGCGGCCCATACGAGCAGTACTTC.

This sequence joins TRBV29-1 and TRBJ2-7; D possibly corresponds to TRBD1 (6 bases). V dropped 4 bases and J dropped 1 base, with 14 bases sitting between them. This CDR3 has 14 amino acids. In germline, CDR1 is SQVTM, CDR2 ANQGSEA. In DNA, the CDR3 is TGCAGCGTTGGTCGGCCAGGGGCATCCTACGAGCAGTACTTC. It specifies CSVGRPGASYEQYF.

The chain carries TRBV28 and TRBJ2-2, with 13 positions matching TRBD2. This CDR3 comprises 16 residues. Germline trimming cut 6 bases from V and 3 bases from J; bases unmatched to any gene: 4. Germline CDR1 reads MDHEN; CDR2 reads SYDVKM. CDR3 in DNA: TGTGCCAGCAGGAAGACTAGCGGGGGGTACACCGGGGAGCTGTTTTTT. This encodes CASRKTSGGYTGELFF.

V gene TRBV5-1 combines with J gene TRBJ1-1, with D perhaps TRBD1 (5 bases). Germline V gives CDR1 SGHRS, CDR2 YFSETQ. The V end lost 4 bases, the J end lost 0 bases, and 10 bases lay between the germline ends. This CDR3 region has 14 residues. The CDR3 here is CASSSSTVNTEAFF. In DNA form, the CDR3 reads TGCGCCAGCAGCAGTTCGACAGTGAACACTGAAGCTTTCTTT. The full variable domain, its missing parts supplied by reference TRBV5-1 and TRBJ1-1, is KAGVTQTPRYLIKTRGQQVTLSCSPISGHRSVSWYQQTPGQGLQFLFEYFSETQRNKGNFPGRFSGRQFSNSRSEMNVSTLELGDSALYLCASSSSTVNTEAFFGQGTRLTVV.

In this sample, this clone turned up a few times. This chain uses TRBV11-3 with TRBJ2-1, with 7 positions matching TRBD1. Trimming at V came to 4 bases and at J to 5 bases, leaving 5 bases not matched to a gene. This CDR3 spans 14 amino acids. Germline CDR1 SGHNT, CDR2 YENEEA. CDR3 coding DNA: TGTGCCAGCAGCTCAACGGACAGGCACAATGAGCAGTTCTTC. It codes for CASSSTDRHNEQFF.

This chain uses TRBV12-5 with TRBJ1-1; weak D call: TRBD1 (6 bases). Germline V lookup: CDR1 LGHNT, CDR2 FRNRAP. This CDR3 has 15 residues. The ends were cut back, 2 bases at V and 4 bases at J, with 14 bases in the middle. The CDR3, as DNA: TGTGCTAGTGGTTTGTTCAGGGGTGGAGGCACTGAAGCTTTCTTT. This gives the protein CASGLFRGGGTEAFF. The full variable domain, with the rest looked up from reference TRBV12-5 and TRBJ1-1, is DARVTQTPRHKVTEMGQEVTMRCQPILGHNTVFWYRQTMMQGLELLAYFRNRAPLDDSGMPKDRFSAEMPDATLATLKIQPSEPRDSAVYFCASGLFRGGGTEAFFGQGTRLTVV.

CDR3 sequence reads: CASSLATPQDPGYTF. The CDR3 DNA reads as TGTGCCAGCAGTTTGGCCACCCCGCAAGATCCAGGCTACACCTTC. This chain uses TRBV28 with TRBJ1-2; D is uncertain. Trimming removed 3 bases at V and 8 bases at J, with 19 bases between. This CDR3 region has 15 residues. Germline loops: CDR1 MDHEN, CDR2 SYDVKM.

The chain recombines TRBV5-1 with TRBJ2-1; no clear D. Germline V CDR1 and CDR2: SGHRS, YFSETQ. The CDR3 is made up of 13 amino acids. V was clipped by 0 bases and J by 4 bases, with 5 bases between them. The chain's CDR3 is CASSLGSYNEQFF. The DNA of the CDR3 is TGCGCCAGCAGCTTGGGAAGTTACAATGAGCAGTTCTTC. The full variable domain, its missing parts supplied by reference TRBV5-1 and TRBJ2-1, is KAGVTQTPRYLIKTRGQQVTLSCSPISGHRSVSWYQQTPGQGLQFLFEYFSETQRNKGNFPGRFSGRQFSNSRSEMNVSTLELGDSALYLCASSLGSYNEQFFGPGTRLTVL.

The chain is built from TRBV27 and TRBJ1-4; D is unclear. Germline CDR1 is MNHEY and CDR2 is SMNVEV (reference sequence). This CDR3 has 13 amino acids. V lost 6 bases and J 5 bases, leaving 10 bases between the germline ends. The CDR3, as DNA: TGTGCCAGCAGCAAGAACCGGAATGAAAAACTGTTTTTT. Its translation: CASSKNRNEKLFF. Based on the CDR3 plus reference TRBV27 and TRBJ1-4, the full variable domain is EAQVTQNPRYLITVTGKKLTVTCSQNMNHEYMSWYRQDPGLGLRQIYYSMNVEVTDKGDVPEGYKVSRKEKRNFPLILESPSPNQTSLYFCASSKNRNEKLFFGSGTQLSVL.

The chain employs TRBV10-2 and TRBJ2-1, with D hard to call. Germline lookup yields CDR1 WSHSY and CDR2 SAAADI. This CDR3 region has 13 residues. Trimming took off 3 bases at V and 10 bases at J, with 13 bases between the two ends. This chain's CDR3 is CASSDSQFQEQFF. DNA for the CDR3: TGCGCCAGCAGTGACTCTCAGTTCCAGGAGCAGTTCTTC.

The CDR3 protein is CAWGRRFGELFF. CDR3 sequence (DNA): TGTGCCTGGGGACGGCGTTTCGGGGAGCTGTTTTTT. The rearrangement links TRBV30 to TRBJ2-2, with D unresolved. CDR1 is GTSNPN, CDR2 SVGIG, per germline (reference sequence). The CDR3 length is 12 residues. V lost 5 bases and J 7 bases, leaving 11 bases between the germline ends.

The chain employs TRBV2 and TRBJ1-3; a possible D gene is TRBD1 (5 bases). The V gene lost 6 bases and the J gene lost 4 bases, with 16 bases spanning the gap. The V gene's germline CDR1 is SNHLY and CDR2 FYNNEI. This CDR3 comprises 15 residues. CDR3 sequence: CASSATGGSGNTIYF. CDR3 nucleotide sequence: TGTGCCAGCAGCGCCACGGGGGGGTCCGGAAACACCATATATTTT.

The chain uses TRBV4-1 and TRBJ1-3; no definite D call. V was cut by 1 base and J by 4 bases, with 17 bases left in between. The CDR3 contains 17 residues. Germline-derived CDR1 and CDR2 are MGHRA and YSYEKL. CDR3 in amino acids: CASSQGSLAASGNTIYF. The CDR3 DNA sequence: TGCGCCAGCAGCCAAGGTTCTTTGGCGGCTTCGGGAAACACCATATATTTT.